This TCR beta chain was captured by sequencing in a study of spatial heterogeneity in lung cancer. Study-wide results and caveats: In tumors, expanded intratumoral alpha and beta TCR counts tracked mutation counts.

J gave up 5 bases and V 5 bases, and 9 bases lay outside the gene matches. The CDR3 loop spans 17 amino acids. This clonotype has a count of ten or more. What it recognizes is unknown. The sample's time point: sample taken at primary tumor resection. MiXCR, applied by TCRdb to the 5' RACE reads, yields one record per CDR3 protein. The sample yields 13,000 or so distinct CDR3 sequences, 5% to 6% seen once. The sample in question was lung tumor tissue, obtained at surgery. The chain has TRBV12-3 or TRBV12-4 and TRBJ2-3; 14 bases are a match to TRBD2. The sequence was obtained from a female donor with early-stage non-small cell lung cancer. Here the CDR3 DNA reads TGTGCCAGCAGTCCGAGGACTAGCGGGGGGCCGGGAGATACGCAGTATTTT. It encodes CASSPRTSGGPGDTQYF.